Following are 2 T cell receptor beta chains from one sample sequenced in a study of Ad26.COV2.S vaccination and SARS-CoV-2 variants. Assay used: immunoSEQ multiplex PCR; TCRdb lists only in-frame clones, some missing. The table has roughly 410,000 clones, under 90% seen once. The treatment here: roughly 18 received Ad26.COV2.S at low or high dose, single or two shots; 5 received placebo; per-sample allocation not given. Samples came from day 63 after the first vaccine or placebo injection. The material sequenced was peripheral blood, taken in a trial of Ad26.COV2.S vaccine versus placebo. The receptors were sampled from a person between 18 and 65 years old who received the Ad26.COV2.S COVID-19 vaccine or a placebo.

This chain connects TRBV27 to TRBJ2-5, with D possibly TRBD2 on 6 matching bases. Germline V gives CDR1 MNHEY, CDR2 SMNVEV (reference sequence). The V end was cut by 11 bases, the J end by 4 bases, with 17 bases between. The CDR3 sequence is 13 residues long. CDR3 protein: CAGEDYNGETQYF. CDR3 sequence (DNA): TGTGCCGGCGAGGACTATAATGGAGAGACCCAGTACTTC.

In nucleotides, the CDR3 is TGTGCCACCAGTGACGGGGGCTATGGCTACACCTTC. This sequence encodes CATSDGGYGYTF. The chain joins TRBV24-1 to TRBJ1-2; D possibly corresponds to TRBD1 (5 bases). The CDR3 sequence is 12 residues long. V shed 4 bases and J shed 4 bases, with 6 bases lying between them. Germline CDR1 is KGHDR and CDR2 is SFDVKD.